Listed below are T cell receptor beta chains from one sample, sequenced in a study of T cells after yellow fever vaccination. TCRdb re-called the 5' RACE reads with MiXCR, one entry per CDR3 protein. This table has 110,000 or so distinct CDR3 sequences, more than 5.5% appearing once. Source: CD4+ T cells sorted from PBMCs, taken roughly 45 days after the first yellow fever vaccination. The source is a man aged 18 to 30 who received the YFV17D yellow fever vaccine. Both conserved end residues are part of each CDR3. D genes are given only for firm matches. Only part of the rows carry a size: once, few, many, or a class if the clone is expanded.

D gene	V gene	J gene	clone size	CDR3 DNA	CDR3 protein
TRBD2	TRBV7-2	TRBJ2-3	many	TGTGCCAGCAGCTTCTCTAGCGGGGGGGAGGTGACGCAGTATTTT	CASSFSSGGEVTQYF
NA	TRBV12-3/TRBV12-4	TRBJ2-7	many	TGTGCCAGCAGCCCTGGCTTGCTGGTAGGGGAGCAGTACTTC	CASSPGLLVGEQYF
TRBD1	TRBV5-1	TRBJ1-2	many	TGCGCCAGCAGCCTGACGGGACAGTATGGCTACACCTTC	CASSLTGQYGYTF
NA	TRBV28	TRBJ1-5	NA	TGTGCCAGCAGTTGGGGGAGTACTTATAGCAATCAGCCCCAGCATTTT	CASSWGSTYSNQPQHF
TRBD2	TRBV5-6	TRBJ2-5	many	TGTGCCAGCAGCTCCTCGGGCGGGGGGAAGACCCAGTACTTC	CASSSSGGGKTQYF
TRBD1	TRBV30	TRBJ1-1	many	TGTGCCTGGAGTAGACAGGGGAACACTGAAGCTTTCTTT	CAWSRQGNTEAFF
NA	TRBV4-1	TRBJ1-6	many	TGCGCCAGCAGCCAAGACTCGGGACGGAATTATAATTCACCCCTCCACTTT	CASSQDSGRNYNSPLHF
TRBD1	TRBV5-5	TRBJ2-2	many	TGTGCCAGCAGCTTCCGGGACAGGGATCACACCGGGGAGCTGTTTTTT	CASSFRDRDHTGELFF
NA	TRBV5-1	TRBJ2-5	many	TGCGCCAGCAGCTTTACGGAAGAGACCCAGTACTTC	CASSFTEETQYF
TRBD1	TRBV20-1	TRBJ2-5	few	TGCTGTGCTAGACCTGTCCCGGGACAGGGGAGGGAGACCCAGTACTTC	CCARPVPGQGRETQYF
TRBD1	TRBV7-8	TRBJ1-4	many	TGTGCCAGCAGCTTAGCGATATACGGACAGGCGCCAACTAATGAAAAACTGTTTTTT	CASSLAIYGQAPTNEKLFF
NA	TRBV12-3/TRBV12-4	TRBJ1-1	NA	TGTGCCAGCAGTGCACGTGCGGGGGCCAACACTGAAGCTTTCTTT	CASSARAGANTEAFF
TRBD2	TRBV7-8	TRBJ2-7	few	TGTGCCAGCAGCCAGCCGCGCGGGGGGGCCTACGAGCAGTACTTC	CASSQPRGGAYEQYF
NA	TRBV6-1	TRBJ2-2	NA	TGTGCCAGCTCATCTGGCCGATTGAACACCGGGGAGCTGTTTTTT	CASSSGRLNTGELFF
NA	TRBV13	TRBJ2-5	many	TGTGCCAGCAGCTTAAACCAAGAGACCCAGTACTTC	CASSLNQETQYF
NA	TRBV3-1	TRBJ1-1	many	TGTGCCAGCAGCCAGGGACACAAGAACACTGAAGCTTTCTTT	CASSQGHKNTEAFF
TRBD2	TRBV2	TRBJ2-5	NA	TGTGCCATCAGTTTCTCTAGCGGGGGGGCAAATATCGGAGAGACCCAGTACTTC	CAISFSSGGANIGETQYF
NA	TRBV7-2	TRBJ1-1	few	TGTGCCAGCAGCCCGCGGGTGCGACACACTGAAGCTTTCTTT	CASSPRVRHTEAFF
TRBD1	TRBV2	TRBJ2-6	NA	TGTGCCAGCAGTGACCCGTTTAACAGGGGACGTTCCGGGGCCAACGTCCTGACTTTC	CASSDPFNRGRSGANVLTF
NA	TRBV6-2/TRBV6-3	TRBJ2-7	many	TGTGCCAGCACCCTCAGTTTGGATCGGGGGACCACCCGCTACGAGCAGTACTTC	CASTLSLDRGTTRYEQYF
NA	TRBV4-3	TRBJ2-3	many	TGCGCCAGCAGCCAAGATCCAGTCACAGATACGCAGTATTTT	CASSQDPVTDTQYF